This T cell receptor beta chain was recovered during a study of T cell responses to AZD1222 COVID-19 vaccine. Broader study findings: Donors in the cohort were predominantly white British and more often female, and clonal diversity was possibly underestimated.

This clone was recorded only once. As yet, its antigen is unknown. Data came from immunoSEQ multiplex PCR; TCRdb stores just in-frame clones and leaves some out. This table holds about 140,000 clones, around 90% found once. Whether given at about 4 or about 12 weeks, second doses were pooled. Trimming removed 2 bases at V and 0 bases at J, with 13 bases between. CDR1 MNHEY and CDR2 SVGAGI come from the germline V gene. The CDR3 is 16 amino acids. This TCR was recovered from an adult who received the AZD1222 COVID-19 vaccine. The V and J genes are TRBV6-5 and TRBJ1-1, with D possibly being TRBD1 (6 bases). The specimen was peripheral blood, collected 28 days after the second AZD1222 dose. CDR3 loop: CASSYGGPPMNTEAFF. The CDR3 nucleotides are TGTGCCAGCAGTTACGGGGGCCCCCCAATGAACACTGAAGCTTTCTTT.